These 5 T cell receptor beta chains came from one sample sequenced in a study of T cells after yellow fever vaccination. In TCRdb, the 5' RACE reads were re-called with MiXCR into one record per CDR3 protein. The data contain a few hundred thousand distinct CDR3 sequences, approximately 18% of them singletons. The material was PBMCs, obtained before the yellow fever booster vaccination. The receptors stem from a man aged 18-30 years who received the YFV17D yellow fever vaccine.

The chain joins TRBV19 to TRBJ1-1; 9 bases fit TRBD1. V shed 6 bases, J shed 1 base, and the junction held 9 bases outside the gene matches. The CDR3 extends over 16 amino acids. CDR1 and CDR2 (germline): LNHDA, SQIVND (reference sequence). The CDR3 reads CASRPLQGAKNTEAFF. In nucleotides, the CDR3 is TGTGCCAGTAGACCATTACAGGGGGCCAAGAACACTGAAGCTTTCTTT.

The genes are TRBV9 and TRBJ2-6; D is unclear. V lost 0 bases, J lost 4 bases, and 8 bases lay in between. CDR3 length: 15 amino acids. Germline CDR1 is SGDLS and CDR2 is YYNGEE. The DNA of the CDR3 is TGTGCCAGCAGCGTAGGTCCGGCAGGGGCCAACGTCCTGACTTTC. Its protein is CASSVGPAGANVLTF.

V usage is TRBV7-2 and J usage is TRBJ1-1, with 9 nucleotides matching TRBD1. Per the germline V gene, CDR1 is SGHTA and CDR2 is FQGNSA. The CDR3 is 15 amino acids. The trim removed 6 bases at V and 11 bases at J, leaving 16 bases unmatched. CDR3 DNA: TGTGCCAGCAGTAAGAATCCGGGACAGGGAATGGGGGCTTTCTTT. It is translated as CASSKNPGQGMGAFF.

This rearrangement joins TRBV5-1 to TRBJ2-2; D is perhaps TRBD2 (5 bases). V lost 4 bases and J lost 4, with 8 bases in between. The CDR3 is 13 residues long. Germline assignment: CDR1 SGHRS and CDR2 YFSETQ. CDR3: CASSREFTGELFF. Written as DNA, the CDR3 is TGCGCCAGCAGCCGGGAATTCACCGGGGAGCTGTTTTTT. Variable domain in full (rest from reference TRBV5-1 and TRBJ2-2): KAGVTQTPRYLIKTRGQQVTLSCSPISGHRSVSWYQQTPGQGLQFLFEYFSETQRNKGNFPGRFSGRQFSNSRSEMNVSTLELGDSALYLCASSREFTGELFFGEGSRLTVL.

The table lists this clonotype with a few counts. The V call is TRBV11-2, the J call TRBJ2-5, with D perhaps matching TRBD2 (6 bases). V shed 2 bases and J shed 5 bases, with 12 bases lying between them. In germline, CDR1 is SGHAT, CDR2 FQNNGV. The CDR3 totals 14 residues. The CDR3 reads CASSLHRGSETQYF. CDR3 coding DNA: TGTGCCAGCAGCTTACATCGGGGGTCGGAGACCCAGTACTTC. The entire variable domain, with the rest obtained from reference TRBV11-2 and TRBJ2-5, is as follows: EAGVAQSPRYKIIEKRQSVAFWCNPISGHATLYWYQQILGQGPKLLIQFQNNGVVDDSQLPKDRFSAERLKGVDSTLKIQPAKLEDSAVYLCASSLHRGSETQYFGPGTRLLVL.